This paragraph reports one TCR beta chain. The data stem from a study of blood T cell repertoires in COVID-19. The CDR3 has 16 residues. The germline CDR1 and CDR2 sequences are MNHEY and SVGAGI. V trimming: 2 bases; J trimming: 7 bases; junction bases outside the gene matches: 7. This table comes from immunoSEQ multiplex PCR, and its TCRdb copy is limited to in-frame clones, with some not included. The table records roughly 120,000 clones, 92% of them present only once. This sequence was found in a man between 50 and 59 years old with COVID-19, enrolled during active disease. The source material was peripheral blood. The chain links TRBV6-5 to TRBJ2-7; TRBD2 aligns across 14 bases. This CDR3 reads CASSYDGTSGSNEQYF. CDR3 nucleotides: TGTGCCAGCAGTTACGATGGGACTAGCGGGAGTAATGAGCAGTACTTC.